Detailed here is one T cell receptor beta chain. The antigen is not known. This CDR3 is built from 14 residues. Germline CDR1 and CDR2: SEHNR and FQNEAQ (reference sequence). J lost 0 bases, V lost 4 bases, and 2 bases had no gene match. This record comes from a study of identical twins. It was template switching that added a universal primer site, and there were unique molecular identifiers on the cDNA. TCRdb fed the 5' RACE reads into MiXCR, producing one record per CDR3 protein. Among 200,000 to 250,000 distinct CDR3 sequences, approximately 7.1% were seen once, and the ten largest hold approximately 15%. Overall study findings and caveats: Whereas memory repertoires showed no such difference, abundant cord blood beta clonotypes carried fewer insertions.

These same records also appear under a second study, on T cells expressing NK-cell markers. Per that study: Sorted CD3+CD56-NKG2C+, CD3+CD56+NKG2C- and CD3+CD56+NKG2C+ T cells were the source of the TCR beta repertoires. Most of the eight sequenced donors were HCMV-seropositive; one was seronegative.

The J gene is TRBJ2-5, the V gene TRBV7-9; 7 nucleotides match TRBD1. Input material: CD8+ T cells sorted from blood. The TCR sequence derives from a woman aged 18-29 years in good health. CDR3: CASSSTGDQETQYF. CDR3 nucleotide sequence: TGTGCCAGCAGCTCTACAGGGGACCAAGAGACCCAGTACTTC.